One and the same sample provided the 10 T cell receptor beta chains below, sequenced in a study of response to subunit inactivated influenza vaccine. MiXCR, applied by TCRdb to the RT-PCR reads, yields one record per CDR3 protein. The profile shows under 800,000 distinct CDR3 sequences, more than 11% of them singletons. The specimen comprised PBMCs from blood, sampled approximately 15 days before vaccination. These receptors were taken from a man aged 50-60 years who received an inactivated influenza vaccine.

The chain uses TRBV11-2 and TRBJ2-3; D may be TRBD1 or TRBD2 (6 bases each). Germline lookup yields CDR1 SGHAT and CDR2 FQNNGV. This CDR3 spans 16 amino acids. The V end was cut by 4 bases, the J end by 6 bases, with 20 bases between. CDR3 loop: CASSWSRGRSQDTQYF. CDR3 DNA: TGTGCCAGCAGCTGGAGTCGGGGGCGCAGTCAGGATACGCAGTATTTT. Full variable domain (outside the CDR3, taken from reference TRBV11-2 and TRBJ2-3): EAGVAQSPRYKIIEKRQSVAFWCNPISGHATLYWYQQILGQGPKLLIQFQNNGVVDDSQLPKDRFSAERLKGVDSTLKIQPAKLEDSAVYLCASSWSRGRSQDTQYFGPGTRLTVL.

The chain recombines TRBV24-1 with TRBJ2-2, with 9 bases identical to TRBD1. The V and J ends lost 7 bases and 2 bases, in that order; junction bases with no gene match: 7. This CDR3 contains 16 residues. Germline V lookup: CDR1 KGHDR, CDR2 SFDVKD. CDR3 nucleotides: TGTGCCACCAGAGGAACAGGGGGCGCCAACACCGGGGAGCTGTTTTTT. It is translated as CATRGTGGANTGELFF.

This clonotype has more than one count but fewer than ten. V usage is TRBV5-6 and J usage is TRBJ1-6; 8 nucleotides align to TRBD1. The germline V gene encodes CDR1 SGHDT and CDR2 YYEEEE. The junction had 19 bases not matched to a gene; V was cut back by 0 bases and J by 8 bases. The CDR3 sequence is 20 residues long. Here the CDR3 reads CASSLGVGLLTGTGDSPLHF. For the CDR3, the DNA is TGTGCCAGCAGCTTGGGCGTTGGTCTCCTTACCGGGACAGGTGATTCACCCCTCCACTTT.

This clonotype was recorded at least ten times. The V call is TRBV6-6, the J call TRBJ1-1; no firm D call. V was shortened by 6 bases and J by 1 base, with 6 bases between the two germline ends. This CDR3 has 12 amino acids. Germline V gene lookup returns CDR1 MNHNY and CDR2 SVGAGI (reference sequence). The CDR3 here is CASSRQNTEAFF. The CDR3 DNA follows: TGTGCCAGCAGCAGGCAGAACACTGAAGCTTTCTTT.

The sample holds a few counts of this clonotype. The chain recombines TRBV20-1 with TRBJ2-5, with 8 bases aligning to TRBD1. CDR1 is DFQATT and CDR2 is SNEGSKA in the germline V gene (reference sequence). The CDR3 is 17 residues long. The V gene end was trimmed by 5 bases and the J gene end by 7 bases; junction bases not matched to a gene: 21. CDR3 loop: CSAGRMGTGTVSRTQYF. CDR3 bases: TGCAGTGCTGGAAGGATGGGGACAGGAACCGTCTCCCGGACCCAGTACTTC.

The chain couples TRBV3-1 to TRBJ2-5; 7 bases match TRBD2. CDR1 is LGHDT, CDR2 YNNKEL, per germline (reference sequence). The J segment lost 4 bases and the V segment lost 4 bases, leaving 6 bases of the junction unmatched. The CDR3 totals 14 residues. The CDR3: CASSRGLVGETQYF. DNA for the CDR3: TGTGCCAGCAGCCGCGGACTAGTTGGAGAGACCCAGTACTTC.

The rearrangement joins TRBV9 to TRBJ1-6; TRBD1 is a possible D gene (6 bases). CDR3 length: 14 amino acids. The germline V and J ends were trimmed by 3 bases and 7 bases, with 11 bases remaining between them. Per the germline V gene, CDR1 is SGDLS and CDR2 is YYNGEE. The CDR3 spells CASSEQGDNSPLHF. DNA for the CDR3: TGTGCCAGCAGCGAACAGGGAGACAATTCACCCCTCCACTTT. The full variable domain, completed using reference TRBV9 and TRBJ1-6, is DSGVTQTPKHLITATGQRVTLRCSPRSGDLSVYWYQQSLDQGLQFLIQYYNGEERAKGNILERFSAQQFPDLHSELNLSSLELGDSALYFCASSEQGDNSPLHFGNGTRLTVT.

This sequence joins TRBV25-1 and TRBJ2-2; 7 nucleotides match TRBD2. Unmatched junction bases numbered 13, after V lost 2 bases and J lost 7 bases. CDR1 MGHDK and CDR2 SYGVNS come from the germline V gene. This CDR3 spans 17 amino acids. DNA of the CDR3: TGTGCCAGCAGTGAACTAGACACGTTCACGGGAGGCGGGGAGCTGTTTTTT. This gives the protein CASSELDTFTGGGELFF.

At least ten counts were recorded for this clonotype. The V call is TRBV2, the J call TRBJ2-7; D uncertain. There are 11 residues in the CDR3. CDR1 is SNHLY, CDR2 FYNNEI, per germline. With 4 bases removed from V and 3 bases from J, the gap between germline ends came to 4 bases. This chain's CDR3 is CASSAGYEQYF. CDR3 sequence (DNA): TGTGCCAGCAGTGCTGGCTACGAGCAGTACTTC.

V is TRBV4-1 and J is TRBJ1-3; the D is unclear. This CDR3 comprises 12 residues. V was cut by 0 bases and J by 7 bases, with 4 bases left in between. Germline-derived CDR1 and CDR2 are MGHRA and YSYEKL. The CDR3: CASSQDRNTIYF. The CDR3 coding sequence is TGCGCCAGCAGCCAAGATCGGAACACCATATATTTT.